Shown below are 27 T cell receptor beta chains from a single sample sequenced in a study of regulatory T cells in long-lasting Graves disease. As for time point: persistent/refractory GD, antithyroid drugs over 5 years with positive TRAb. PBMC-extracted RNA yielded the TCR library. Arm-PCR with iRepertoire HTBI primers amplified the CDR3 regions for these TCR beta libraries. Using its own MiXCR run on the multiplex PCR reads, TCRdb lists one record per CDR3 protein. This table holds 600,000 to 800,000 distinct CDR3 sequences, about 32% found once. The specimen was peripheral blood mononuclear cells (PBMCs), collected when the disease was refractory, from a patient treated with antithyroid drugs. These TCRs come from a female donor with Graves disease.

The genes are TRBV6-1 and TRBJ2-7; 8 nucleotides agree with TRBD2. The CDR3 has 16 amino acids. CDR1 is MNHNS and CDR2 is SASEGT in the germline V gene. V lost 3 bases to trimming and J lost 4 bases; unmatched junction nucleotides: 11. CDR3 DNA: TGTGCCAGCAGTGACCCCGTTCGCGGGAGGCGGTACGAGCAGTACTTC. Residues: CASSDPVRGRRYEQYF.

The rearrangement links TRBV3-1 to TRBJ1-4, with TRBD1 matching 8 bases. With V trimmed by 4 bases and J by 3 bases, 4 bases remained unmatched. Germline V lookup: CDR1 LGHDT, CDR2 YNNKEL (reference sequence). The CDR3 is made up of 15 amino acids. The CDR3 loop is CASSPRGQANEKLFF. For the CDR3, the DNA is TGTGCCAGCAGCCCCAGGGGACAGGCTAATGAAAAACTGTTTTTT.

This clonotype turned up a few times. The chain is built from TRBV6-5 and TRBJ2-5, with TRBD2 matching over 9 bases. The CDR3 is made up of 15 amino acids. Germline values: CDR1 MNHEY, CDR2 SVGAGI. V lost 4 bases to trimming and J lost 4 bases; unmatched junction nucleotides: 7. The CDR3 coding sequence is TGTGCCAGCAGTTCCCTTAGCGGGAGCGGAGAGACCCAGTACTTC. The encoded protein is CASSSLSGSGETQYF.

J is TRBJ2-7 and V is TRBV7-9; TRBD1 matches at 9 bases. Germline V gene lookup returns CDR1 SEHNR and CDR2 FQNEAQ (reference sequence). The CDR3 consists of 15 residues. With V trimmed by 5 bases and J by 3 bases, 8 bases remained unmatched. The CDR3 region is CASSTIGGQGYEQYF. The CDR3 bases are TGTGCCAGCAGCACTATAGGGGGACAGGGCTACGAGCAGTACTTC.

This chain links TRBV24-1 with TRBJ2-5; 8 bases are a match to TRBD1. The CDR3 is 14 amino acids. The J segment lost 5 bases and the V segment lost 6 bases, leaving 7 bases of the junction unmatched. Germline CDR1 KGHDR, CDR2 SFDVKD. The CDR3 is CATSPYDRGETQYF. The DNA for the CDR3 is TGTGCCACCAGTCCCTACGACAGGGGTGAGACCCAGTACTTC.

The chain links TRBV28 to TRBJ2-3, with a possible D match to TRBD2 (7 bases). Between the trimmed V and J ends, which lost 2 bases and 4 bases, there was a span of 13 bases. CDR1 is MDHEN and CDR2 is SYDVKM in the germline V gene. CDR3 length: 15 residues. The CDR3 region is CASSLAGEGADTQYF. The CDR3 nucleotides read TGTGCCAGCAGTTTAGCGGGAGAGGGGGCAGATACGCAGTATTTT.

The genes are TRBV6-2 or TRBV6-3 and TRBJ1-2; 8 bases line up with TRBD1. The CDR3 is 15 amino acids. Germline-derived CDR1 and CDR2 are MNHEY and SVGEGT. The V and J ends lost 5 bases and 3 bases, in that order; junction bases with no gene match: 8. This CDR3 is CASSPFGQGHYGYTF. Written as DNA, the CDR3 is TGTGCCAGCAGTCCCTTCGGACAGGGACACTATGGCTACACCTTC.

The chain links TRBV27 to TRBJ2-6, with D perhaps matching TRBD1 (5 bases). The germline V gene encodes CDR1 MNHEY and CDR2 SMNVEV (reference sequence). V was shortened by 4 bases and J by 4 bases, with 8 bases between the two germline ends. The CDR3 has 14 amino acids. In nucleotides, the CDR3 is TGTGCCAGCAGTTCCCGACAGGGGGCCAACGTCCTGACTTTC. As protein: CASSSRQGANVLTF.

In DNA, the CDR3 is TGTGCCAGCAAAGGGGGCGGCAATCAGCCCCAGCATTTT. Its protein product is CASKGGGNQPQHF. The chain couples TRBV6-1 to TRBJ1-5; 7 bases match TRBD1. V lost 7 bases, J lost 2 bases, and 2 bases stayed unmatched. Germline values: CDR1 MNHNS, CDR2 SASEGT. The CDR3 is 13 residues long.

V gene TRBV7-2 combines with J gene TRBJ2-5; unclear D gene. Trimming cost V 10 bases and J 0 bases, with 6 bases left between them. Looked up from germline, CDR1 is SGHTA and CDR2 is FQGNSA. The CDR3 covers 11 residues. The DNA of the CDR3 is TGTGCCATCGGACACCAAGAGACCCAGTACTTC. This encodes CAIGHQETQYF. The whole variable domain, filled in from reference TRBV7-2 and TRBJ2-5, reads GAGVSQSPSNKVTEKGKDVELRCDPISGHTALYWYRQSLGQGLEFLIYFQGNSAPDKSGLPSDRFSAERTGGSVSTLTIQRTQQEDSAVYLCAIGHQETQYFGPGTRLLVL.

The genes are TRBV6-2 or TRBV6-3 and TRBJ1-6; 7 bases fit TRBD1. With V trimmed by 4 bases and J by 4 bases, 7 bases remained unmatched. The CDR3 contains 16 residues. Germline CDR1 is MNHEY and CDR2 is SVGEGT. This CDR3 reads CASSLNDRDYNSPLHF. The CDR3, as DNA: TGTGCCAGCAGTTTAAACGACAGGGATTATAATTCACCCCTCCACTTT.

V is TRBV5-5 and J is TRBJ2-4, with 9 nucleotides matching TRBD2. The DNA end is more similar to TRBJ2-5, so the J call may be wrong. CDR1 and CDR2 from the germline V gene are SGHKS and YYEKEE (reference sequence). This CDR3 comprises 16 residues. The CDR3: CASSQGLARVTETQYF. The CDR3 DNA reads TGTGCCAGCAGCCAAGGACTAGCGAGAGTTACAGAGACCCAGTACTTC.

The V call is TRBV10-3, the J call TRBJ1-2; unclear D gene. V was shortened by 4 bases and J by 5 bases, with 11 bases between the two germline ends. The CDR3 has 13 residues. From germline, CDR1 is ENHRY and CDR2 SYGVKD. The CDR3 is CAISGGQEYGYTF. CDR3 coding DNA: TGTGCCATCAGTGGGGGTCAGGAGTATGGCTACACCTTC.

This chain uses TRBV12-3 or TRBV12-4 with TRBJ1-4; TRBD1 might be the D (5 bases). V was pared by 6 bases and J by 13 bases, with 15 bases between. The CDR3 is 12 residues long. CDR3 nucleotide sequence: TGTGCCAGCAGCCTCGGGGGGGGACGACTGTTTTTT. Amino acids: CASSLGGGRLFF.

The chain uses TRBV6-1 and TRBJ2-2; D call uncertain. The CDR3 sequence is 15 residues long. Germline V lookup: CDR1 MNHNS, CDR2 SASEGT. Trimming removed 9 bases from V and 1 base from J, with 15 bases in between. This CDR3 reads CASSPFRQNTGELFF. The CDR3 DNA reads TGTGCCAGTAGTCCTTTCCGACAGAACACCGGGGAGCTGTTTTTT.

This clonotype has a handful of counts. This chain joins TRBV11-2 and TRBJ2-1; 7 bases map to TRBD2. There are 15 residues in the CDR3. CDR1 and CDR2 (germline): SGHAT, FQNNGV. The trim removed 5 bases at V and 4 bases at J, leaving 8 bases unmatched. CDR3 nucleotide sequence: TGTGCCAGCAGCCAGGGAGGGCCCCAATACAATGAGCAGTTCTTC. It specifies CASSQGGPQYNEQFF.

Worth noting for this clonotype: A much more abundant neighbour one base away suggests this may be a read error. The chain carries TRBV27 and TRBJ2-5; D gene ambiguous. Germline-derived CDR1 and CDR2 are MNHEY and SMNVEV (reference sequence). The CDR3 sequence is 16 residues long. The CDR3 is CVSSPSMARSSETQYF. The DNA for the CDR3 is TGTGTCAGCAGTCCCAGTATGGCGCGCAGCTCCGAGACCCAGTACTTC.

The chain couples TRBV19 to TRBJ1-5, with a tentative D call TRBD1 (5 bases). Looked up from germline, CDR1 is LNHDA and CDR2 is SQIVND (reference sequence). This CDR3 has 12 amino acids. Trimming took off 5 bases at V and 12 bases at J, with 14 bases between the two ends. The CDR3 protein is CASSHRGGVQHF. The DNA of the CDR3 is TGTGCCAGTAGTCATCGTGGAGGGGTCCAGCATTTT.

J is TRBJ1-1 and V is TRBV7-3, with TRBD1 matching 7 bases. This CDR3 region has 18 residues. The germline CDR1 and CDR2 sequences are SGHTA and FQGTGA. Trimming took 0 bases from V and 1 from J; bases not matched to a gene: 11. The CDR3 DNA reads TGTGCCAGCAGCTTAACGGGCCTTAACAGGGGAGGGAACACTGAAGCTTTCTTT. As protein: CASSLTGLNRGGNTEAFF.

The V gene is TRBV12-5, the J gene TRBJ1-1; 8 bases agree with TRBD1. V lost 5 bases to trimming and J lost 3 bases; unmatched junction nucleotides: 5. The CDR3 totals 14 residues. Looked up from germline, CDR1 is LGHNT and CDR2 is FRNRAP. The CDR3 DNA reads TGTGCTAGTGGTCTCCAGACAGGGGACACTGAAGCTTTCTTT. Amino acid sequence: CASGLQTGDTEAFF.

This clonotype appeared a few times. The CDR3 protein is CASSLELIYEQYF. In DNA, the CDR3 is TGTGCCAGCAGCTTAGAGCTAATCTACGAGCAGTACTTC. The rearrangement uses TRBV7-9 and TRBJ2-7, with D hard to call. Trimming pared 1 base from V and 3 bases from J, leaving 7 bases between. The CDR3 is made up of 13 amino acids. Germline-derived CDR1 and CDR2 are SEHNR and FQNEAQ (reference sequence).

The rearrangement links TRBV28 to TRBJ1-5; D unresolved. The germline gives CDR1 MDHEN, CDR2 SYDVKM. The CDR3 has 15 amino acids. Deletions cut 2 bases from V and 3 bases from J, with 11 bases between. The DNA of the CDR3 is TGTGCCAGCAGTTTAATGAGGCTCTCCAATCAGCCCCAGCATTTT. Residues: CASSLMRLSNQPQHF.

The rearrangement links TRBV5-4 to TRBJ1-1; D possibly corresponds to TRBD1 (5 bases). CDR3 length equals 14 residues. Per germline, CDR1 SGHNT and CDR2 YYREEE (reference sequence). The germline V and J ends were trimmed by 5 bases and 1 base, with 12 bases remaining between them. The CDR3: CASRPDSSNTEAFF. Here the CDR3 DNA reads TGTGCCAGCAGACCCGACAGCTCGAACACTGAAGCTTTCTTT.

This rearrangement joins TRBV13 to TRBJ2-4; 8 nucleotides line up with TRBD2. J lost 6 bases, V lost 0 bases, and 7 bases had no gene match. The germline CDR1 and CDR2 sequences are PRHDT and FYEKMQ (reference sequence). This CDR3 has 16 amino acids. CDR3 loop: CASSLGGAGASNIQYF. CDR3 DNA: TGTGCCAGCAGCTTAGGCGGAGCGGGAGCCTCAAACATTCAGTACTTC.

Ten or more counts support this clonotype. Compared with germline, one end of the junction differs, possibly owing to a read error. The gene calls are TRBV5-1 and TRBJ1-5; D call uncertain. Germline CDR1 reads SGHRS; CDR2 reads YFSETQ. The CDR3 is 13 residues long. The CDR3 is CASSLDGNQPQHF. The CDR3 DNA follows: TGTGCCAGCAGCCTGGACGGCAATCAGCCCCAGCATTTT.

This clonotype was counted a few times. The chain recombines TRBV7-9 with TRBJ2-2; tentatively, D is TRBD2 (5 bases). Germline V lookup: CDR1 SEHNR, CDR2 FQNEAQ (reference sequence). The CDR3 has 13 residues. Trimming left V 5 bases short and J 7 bases short, with 11 bases between. CDR3 nucleotide sequence: TGTGCCAGCAGCCGGAGGTCGGACGGGGAGCTGTTTTTT. This codes for CASSRRSDGELFF.

The CDR3 coding sequence is TGTGCCAGCAGTGAAGCGAATGGGGGGTCCGCGCAGTACTTC. Translation gives CASSEANGGSAQYF. V and J are TRBV6-1 and TRBJ2-7; weak D call: TRBD2 (6 bases). This CDR3 spans 14 amino acids. Germline-derived CDR1 and CDR2 are MNHNS and SASEGT. The V end lost 0 bases, the J end lost 9 bases, and 15 bases lay between the germline ends.